This T cell receptor (beta chain) was identified in a study of sequential checkpoint blockade in melanoma. About the study: Both treatment sequences were followed by maintenance nivolumab.

Treatment: randomized to nivolumab then ipilimumab (arm A) or the reverse (arm B). None of the patients previously received DNA-damaging chemotherapy. This clone was seen a handful of times. What it binds is not known. The CDR3 runs 14 residues. V was clipped by 5 bases and J by 1 base, with 8 bases between them. Per the germline V gene, CDR1 is SGHNT and CDR2 is YENEEA. General observations from the study: Clinical benefit was about 30 times likelier when tumor T-cell fraction and clonality increased. For nivolumab-first patients, baseline tumor clonality was associated with response.

Profiled with immunoSEQ multiplex PCR; TCRdb holds only in-frame clones, not every one. The sample consists of 35,000 to 40,000 clones, roughly a third of them appearing once. V usage is TRBV11-3 and J usage is TRBJ2-2; perhaps TRBD1 as D (6 bases). The sample was tumor tissue (inferred from file names), taken from a patient given nivolumab and ipilimumab in sequence. The TCR originated in a human donor with melanoma. CDR3 sequence: CASSPQGNTGELFF. The CDR3 region has the DNA TGTGCCAGCAGCCCACAGGGGAACACCGGGGAGCTGTTTTTT.